What follows are 19 T cell receptor beta chains derived from one specimen sequenced in a study of T cell clonotyping in hematopoietic cell transplantation. Assay: immunoSEQ multiplex PCR; the TCRdb copy retains only in-frame clones and omits some. Of about 28,000 clones in the sample, about 93% were seen once. Time point given: recipient sample about 28 days before transplant, after cytoreduction. The source was peripheral blood mononuclear cells, collected before stem cell transplant. The receptors derive from a man aged 50-60 years with acute myeloid leukemia. Some clones in this sample may be carry-over from other donors' samples.

The rearrangement links TRBV30 to TRBJ1-4, with 8 bases lining up with TRBD1. Germline values: CDR1 GTSNPN, CDR2 SVGIG (reference sequence). The CDR3 length is 15 residues. V dropped 3 bases and J dropped 8; count of bases not matched to a gene: 11. Here the CDR3 DNA reads TGTGCCTGGAGCGTGCTCGGGACAGGAGTCGAAAAACTGTTTTTT. Translating it yields CAWSVLGTGVEKLFF.

The chain couples TRBV28 to TRBJ2-7; 7 bases fit TRBD1. Trimming took 5 bases from V and 3 from J; bases not matched to a gene: 7. Germline V gene data show CDR1 as MDHEN and CDR2 as SYDVKM. This CDR3 contains 14 residues. The CDR3 here is CASSLQGSHYEQYF. The DNA for the CDR3 is TGTGCCAGCAGTCTACAGGGGAGTCACTACGAGCAGTACTTC.

The J gene is TRBJ1-1, the V gene TRBV28; possibly TRBD1 for D (5 bases). CDR3 size: 16 residues. Germline V gene lookup returns CDR1 MDHEN and CDR2 SYDVKM. Trimming removed 6 bases from V and 1 base from J, with 18 bases in between. The CDR3 loop is CASRLPPGGSNTEAFF. The CDR3 DNA is TGTGCCAGCAGACTCCCTCCGGGGGGTTCGAACACTGAAGCTTTCTTT. The full variable domain, completed using reference TRBV28 and TRBJ1-1, is DVKVTQSSRYLVKRTGEKVFLECVQDMDHENMFWYRQDPGLGLRLIYFSYDVKMKEKGDIPEGYSVSREKKERFSLILESASTNQTSMYLCASRLPPGGSNTEAFFGQGTRLTVV.

The J gene is TRBJ1-2, the V gene TRBV5-8; 8 bases line up with TRBD1. The CDR3 sequence is 14 residues long. The V gene's germline CDR1 is SGHTS and CDR2 YDEGEE. V lost 3 bases, J lost 6 bases, and 7 bases stayed unmatched. This chain's CDR3 is CASSWDRKKDGYTF. CDR3 DNA sequence: TGTGCCAGCAGCTGGGACAGGAAGAAGGATGGCTACACCTTC.

As DNA, the CDR3 is TGTGCCAGCCAGGAAGGTTACAATCAGCCCCAGCATTTT. Translating it yields CASQEGYNQPQHF. The chain recombines TRBV6-1 with TRBJ1-5; the D is unclear. CDR1 MNHNS and CDR2 SASEGT come from the germline V gene. This CDR3 has 13 amino acids. V was shortened by 8 bases and J by 3 bases, with 11 bases between the two germline ends.

This rearrangement joins TRBV27 to TRBJ2-1; D not resolved. The germline V gene encodes CDR1 MNHEY and CDR2 SMNVEV (reference sequence). Trimming took off 3 bases at V and 9 bases at J, with 9 bases between the two ends. CDR3 length: 12 amino acids. The CDR3 is CASSLKTGEQFF. The CDR3 DNA reads TGTGCCAGCAGTTTGAAAACGGGTGAGCAGTTCTTC.

The chain recombines TRBV7-9 with TRBJ2-7; maybe TRBD1 (6 bases). The length of the CDR3 is 14 residues. Germline V gene data show CDR1 as SEHNR and CDR2 as FQNEAQ (reference sequence). The V end lost 1 base, the J end lost 2 bases, and 9 bases lay between the germline ends. CDR3 protein: CASSLDRVPYEQYF. The CDR3 DNA follows: TGTGCCAGCAGCTTAGACAGGGTACCCTACGAGCAGTACTTC.

The gene calls are TRBV7-2 and TRBJ1-5; D is ambiguous. Germline loops: CDR1 SGHTA, CDR2 FQGNSA. The CDR3 loop spans 15 amino acids. The V end lost 1 base, the J end lost 1 base, and 8 bases lay between the germline ends. CDR3 DNA sequence: TGTGCCAGCAGCTTAGTCCCTCGGAGCAATCAGCCCCAGCATTTT. The encoded protein is CASSLVPRSNQPQHF. Supplemented by reference TRBV7-2 and TRBJ1-5, the full variable domain reads GAGVSQSPSNKVTEKGKDVELRCDPISGHTALYWYRQSLGQGLEFLIYFQGNSAPDKSGLPSDRFSAERTGGSVSTLTIQRTQQEDSAVYLCASSLVPRSNQPQHFGDGTRLSIL.

The V and J genes are TRBV2 and TRBJ1-1, with TRBD1 identical over 8 bases. CDR1 is SNHLY, CDR2 FYNNEI, per germline. The CDR3 runs to 13 residues. Trimming removed 7 bases from V and 4 bases from J; junction bases left unmatched: 5. The CDR3 spells CASTRTGRTEAFF. As DNA, the CDR3 is TGTGCCAGCACAAGGACAGGGCGCACTGAAGCTTTCTTT.

The rearrangement uses TRBV2 and TRBJ1-2; a weak D match, TRBD1 (5 bases). Trimming removed 1 base from V and 5 bases from J, with 8 bases in between. This CDR3 contains 13 residues. Germline V gene sequence: CDR1 SNHLY, CDR2 FYNNEI. As DNA, the CDR3 is TGTGCCAGCAGTGAAGGACAGCCATATGGCTACACCTTC. This codes for CASSEGQPYGYTF.

This clone has more than one count but fewer than ten. The DNA for the CDR3 is TGTGCCAGCAGCTTGGGTGTCTCTGGAAACACCATATATTTT. This translates into CASSLGVSGNTIYF. The V gene is TRBV13, the J gene TRBJ1-3; no clear D. The V gene lost 3 bases and the J gene lost 0 bases, with 6 bases spanning the gap. Germline assignment: CDR1 PRHDT and CDR2 FYEKMQ (reference sequence). The CDR3 has 14 residues.

The chain couples TRBV28 to TRBJ2-7, with TRBD1 identical over 7 bases. The length of the CDR3 is 16 residues. Trimming cost V 3 bases and J 2 bases; bases outside gene matches: 10. Germline-derived CDR1 and CDR2 are MDHEN and SYDVKM. CDR3 DNA: TGTGCCAGCAGTTTCCTACAGGGGATATGGCCCTACGAGCAGTACTTC. This translates into CASSFLQGIWPYEQYF.

The chain couples TRBV6-5 to TRBJ2-5; 9 nucleotides line up with TRBD2. Germline assignment: CDR1 MNHEY and CDR2 SVGAGI. The CDR3 is made up of 13 amino acids. Germline trimming cut 4 bases from V and 4 bases from J; bases unmatched to any gene: 1. CDR3 DNA sequence: TGTGCCAGCAGTTTAGCGGGGGCAGAGACCCAGTACTTC. Its protein is CASSLAGAETQYF.

The genes are TRBV29-1 and TRBJ2-1, with D perhaps TRBD1 (5 bases). Trimming left V 0 bases short and J 7 bases short, with 10 bases between. The germline CDR1 and CDR2 sequences are SQVTM and ANQGSEA. This CDR3 region has 13 residues. The CDR3 DNA is TGCAGCGTTGAAGATAAGGGGTGGAATGAGCAGTTCTTC. Amino acids: CSVEDKGWNEQFF.

This clone was observed a single time. J is TRBJ1-6 and V is TRBV7-2; 10 bases are a match to TRBD1. The CDR3 sequence is 16 residues long. The junction had 6 bases not matched to a gene; V was cut back by 5 bases and J by 5 bases. Germline V gives CDR1 SGHTA, CDR2 FQGNSA. CDR3 DNA sequence: TGTGCCAGCAGCCAGACAGGGGGCCCTAATAATTCACCCCTCCACTTT. Amino acids: CASSQTGGPNNSPLHF.

This clone was counted once. The chain has TRBV6-6 and TRBJ2-1, with D possibly matching TRBD2 (5 bases). With 0 bases removed from V and 7 bases from J, the gap between germline ends came to 10 bases. CDR3 length: 14 residues. CDR1 is MNHNY, CDR2 SVGAGI, per germline (reference sequence). The CDR3 nucleotides read TGTGCCAGCAGTTACTCCCGAGGACTGAATGAGCAGTTCTTC. This codes for CASSYSRGLNEQFF.

The chain carries TRBV2 and TRBJ2-1; TRBD2 matches at 8 bases. The J segment lost 4 bases and the V segment lost 7 bases, leaving 9 bases of the junction unmatched. Germline CDR1 reads SNHLY; CDR2 reads FYNNEI. The CDR3 totals 15 residues. DNA for the CDR3: TGTGCCAGCACATTAGGAACTAGCGGTTACAATGAGCAGTTCTTC. It is translated as CASTLGTSGYNEQFF.

V usage is TRBV4-1 and J usage is TRBJ2-7; the D is unclear. Germline lookup yields CDR1 MGHRA and CDR2 YSYEKL. CDR3 length: 12 residues. Deletions cut 1 base from V and 5 bases from J, with 6 bases between. For the CDR3, the DNA is TGCGCCAGCAGCCAAGTATTCGACGAGCAGTACTTC. Its translation is CASSQVFDEQYF.

The rearrangement joins TRBV20-1 to TRBJ2-7; D is perhaps TRBD2 (6 bases). Trimming stripped 6 bases from V and 7 bases from J, with 13 bases between. Germline CDR1 reads DFQATT; CDR2 reads SNEGSKA (reference sequence). The CDR3 loop spans 11 amino acids. CDR3 nucleotides: TGCAGTGCCCGAGCGGGCTCAGAGCAGTACTTC. Its translation: CSARAGSEQYF.